This T cell receptor (beta chain) was identified in a study of identical twins (TCRdb year 2016). Context from the whole study: The study deep-sequenced TCR alpha and beta repertoires from monozygotic twins, unrelated adults of various ages and cord blood to test whether fetal clonotypes persist. To rule out contamination, replicate twin experiments were performed at different times with different library preparation protocols.

On the study overall, not on this receptor specifically: Zero-insertion analyses could be partly confounded by invariant T cells such as MAIT and iNKT, although diverse VJ usage argued against such confounding for most clonotypes. Conclusions relied on cross-sectional statistical analysis, since the same donors could not be followed over many years. Abundant cord blood beta clonotypes had fewer insertions, young adult naive repertoires showed a similar but weaker trend, and memory repertoires showed no such trend. In monozygotic twins, out-of-frame TCR alpha sharing was systematically underestimated by recombination models, although the models agreed with sharing between unrelated individuals. A weaker excess of twin sharing was found in beta out-of-frame sequences because the signal-to-noise ratio was lowered by fewer shared sequences. Compared with coincidental sharing between unrelated individuals, out-of-frame TCR alpha sequences shared between twins showed an excess of sequences with low generation probability.

Every donor in the study was a healthy Caucasian. Comments on this clonotype: It has no known antigen specificity. No much larger clone exists at a distance of one base, and base qualities are not known.

The library was produced with 5' RACE. Data came from an Illumina HiSeq 2000. A universal primer binding site was added through template switching, and the final cDNA carried a unique molecular identifier so that TCR cDNA molecules could be counted accurately. Specific primers in the conserved constant-segment region were used to synthesize first-strand cDNA for the TCR alpha and beta chains. To control for contamination, every cDNA library was double barcoded, receiving both a SMART-Mk sample barcode and Illumina barcodes. Two successive PCR steps introduced TruSeq adapter sequences along with Illumina sample barcodes. The Illumina HiSeq platform was used with custom primers to sequence TCR alpha and beta cDNA libraries. The original methods were these. Raw reads were processed with MiGEC to extract unique molecular identifiers, and MiXCR was used to determine CDR3 positions. For each individual, recombination models were inferred using an EM algorithm with the repgenHMM and IGoR tools. Shared clonotypes were analyzed with the tcR package in R, and sharing was normalized by the product of cloneset sizes. To study raw recombination free of thymic and clonal selection effects, out-of-frame nonproductive sequences were analyzed. TCRdb itself trimmed the public reads at Q25 with fastp, ran MiXCR and retained productive beta chains. Each entry merges the rows of one CDR3 protein and shows their most common DNA and genes. The V and J calls and clone size come from TCRdb's table, not from the authors' own analysis. The sample yields around 1.7 million distinct CDR3 sequences; under 35% were counted once. More than 0.25% of the sample rests with the top ten.

At the junction V is shortened by 5 bases and J by 2 bases; bases outside the gene matches: 7. From its cysteine to its phenylalanine, the CDR3 spans 15 amino acids. The only DNA kept is the CDR3, 45 bases in frame from the first base. The germline V gene (reference sequence) gives CDR1 as DFQATT and CDR2 as SNEGSKA. Sequences were obtained from cord blood. The rearranged chain carries TRBV20-1 and TRBJ2-3, with 10 junctional bases fitting TRBD2. The sequence was obtained from a newborn girl in good health. CDR3 region: CSAGQLAGSTDTQYF. At the DNA level, the sequence is TGCAGTGCTGGACAACTAGCGGGGTCCACAGATACGCAGTATTTT.